Following are 8 T cell receptor beta chains from one sample sequenced in a study of response to subunit inactivated influenza vaccine. TCRdb called the RT-PCR reads again in MiXCR, with one record for every CDR3 protein. The table shows about 540,000 distinct CDR3 sequences, with under 30% occurring only once. These same data were also listed under a study on T cells expressing NK-cell markers. That paper adds: Production of TCR beta cDNA relied on 5'RACE template switching with UMIs.

Sequences were derived from CD4+ T cells sorted from PBMCs, sampled approximately 13 days after vaccination. These receptors were collected from a man aged 45-65 years who received an inactivated influenza vaccine.

V usage is TRBV29-1 and J usage is TRBJ1-2, with TRBD1 identical over 11 bases. Germline V gene sequence: CDR1 SQVTM, CDR2 ANQGSEA. CDR3 length: 14 residues. Trimming cost V 5 bases and J 6 bases; bases outside gene matches: 8. In nucleotides, the CDR3 is TGCAGCGTTCGACAAGGGACAGGGGGTCATGGCTACACCTTC. This codes for CSVRQGTGGHGYTF.

This chain uses TRBV7-7 with TRBJ2-3; D gene unclear. The CDR3 consists of 13 residues. CDR1 SSHAT and CDR2 FNYEAQ come from the germline V gene (reference sequence). Trimming removed 5 bases at V and 6 bases at J, with 12 bases between. The CDR3 nucleotides read TGTGCCAGCAGCCCCACCCTTTTGGATACGCAGTATTTT. Translated: CASSPTLLDTQYF.

The V call is TRBV20-1, the J call TRBJ1-6, with 11 bases aligning to TRBD1. V lost 2 bases, J lost 10 bases, and 7 bases stayed unmatched. Germline V gene sequence: CDR1 DFQATT, CDR2 SNEGSKA (reference sequence). This CDR3 is 15 amino acids long. The CDR3 DNA follows: TGCAGTGCTAGAAGAGGGGACAGGGGGGGGTCACCCCTCCACTTT. Its protein product is CSARRGDRGGSPLHF.

This clonotype was counted between two and nine times. The V and J genes are TRBV6-2 or TRBV6-3 and TRBJ2-5, with D possibly TRBD2 on 6 matching bases. CDR1 is MNHEY and CDR2 is SVGEGT in the germline V gene. This CDR3 is 13 amino acids long. The V gene lost 2 bases and the J gene lost 7 bases, with 11 bases spanning the gap. CDR3 sequence (DNA): TGTGCCAGCAGTTACGGGGGGATCGCGACCCAGTACTTC. Translating gives CASSYGGIATQYF.

This rearrangement joins TRBV12-3 or TRBV12-4 to TRBJ2-3, with TRBD2 matching over 8 bases. The J segment lost 0 bases and the V segment lost 3 bases, leaving 5 bases of the junction unmatched. The CDR3 has 16 amino acids. CDR3 nucleotides: TGTGCCAGCAGTTTGAGCGGGGGATGGAGCACAGATACGCAGTATTTT. Its translation is CASSLSGGWSTDTQYF.

The chain employs TRBV5-5 and TRBJ1-2; unclear D gene. Germline CDR1 is SGHKS and CDR2 is YYEKEE (reference sequence). Trimming removed 0 bases at V and 8 bases at J, with 11 bases between. There are 13 residues in the CDR3. The CDR3 coding sequence is TGTGCCAGCAGCTTGGGGGCGGAGTGGGGCTACACCTTC. This translates into CASSLGAEWGYTF.

V and J are TRBV7-9 and TRBJ2-7; D is possibly TRBD2 (5 bases). Germline CDR1 reads SEHNR; CDR2 reads FQNEAQ (reference sequence). The V end lost 6 bases, the J end lost 2 bases, and 17 bases lay between the germline ends. The CDR3 contains 15 residues. CDR3 bases: TGTGCCAGCAGGAAAGACGGAGTGGGAGCCTACGAGCAGTACTTC. Encoded protein: CASRKDGVGAYEQYF.

The rearrangement links TRBV20-1 to TRBJ2-4, with 7 positions matching TRBD1. After removal of 3 bases from V and 0 bases from J, the junction contained 11 bases not matched to a gene. The CDR3 covers 17 residues. In germline, CDR1 is DFQATT, CDR2 SNEGSKA (reference sequence). The CDR3 sequence is CSARPPWDRVAKNIQYF. CDR3 bases: TGCAGTGCTAGGCCACCGTGGGACAGAGTAGCCAAAAACATTCAGTACTTC.